This TCR beta chain was profiled in a study of response to subunit inactivated influenza vaccine. The study's findings and limits: Each seasonal influenza vaccination, the authors suggested, recruits few new T cells.

TCRdb recomputed calls from the RT-PCR reads with MiXCR, one row per CDR3 protein. The repertoire holds 500,000 to 600,000 distinct CDR3 sequences, with 15% to 20% as singletons. The CDR3 totals 14 residues. The J segment lost 3 bases and the V segment lost 8 bases, leaving 8 bases of the junction unmatched. Germline V CDR1 and CDR2: MNHEY, SMNVEV (reference sequence). A word on this clonotype: Its specificity is unknown.

The sample was CD4+ T cells sorted from PBMCs, taken less than 25 months after vaccination. The chain carries TRBV27 and TRBJ1-1, with 8 positions matching TRBD1. This clonotype originated in a man aged 45 to 75 who received an inactivated influenza vaccine. CDR3 in DNA: TGTGCCAGCGGACGACAGGGGCGGGACACTGAAGCTTTCTTT. It is translated as CASGRQGRDTEAFF.